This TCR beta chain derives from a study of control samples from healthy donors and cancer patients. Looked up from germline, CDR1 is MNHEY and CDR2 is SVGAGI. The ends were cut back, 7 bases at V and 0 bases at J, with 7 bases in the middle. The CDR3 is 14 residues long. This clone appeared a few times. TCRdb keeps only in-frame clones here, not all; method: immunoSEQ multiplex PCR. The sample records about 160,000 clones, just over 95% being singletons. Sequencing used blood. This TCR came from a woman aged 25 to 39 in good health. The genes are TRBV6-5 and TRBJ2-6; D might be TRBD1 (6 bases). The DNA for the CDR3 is TGTGCCAGCACGACAGGCTCTGGGGCCAACGTCCTGACTTTC. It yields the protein CASTTGSGANVLTF.